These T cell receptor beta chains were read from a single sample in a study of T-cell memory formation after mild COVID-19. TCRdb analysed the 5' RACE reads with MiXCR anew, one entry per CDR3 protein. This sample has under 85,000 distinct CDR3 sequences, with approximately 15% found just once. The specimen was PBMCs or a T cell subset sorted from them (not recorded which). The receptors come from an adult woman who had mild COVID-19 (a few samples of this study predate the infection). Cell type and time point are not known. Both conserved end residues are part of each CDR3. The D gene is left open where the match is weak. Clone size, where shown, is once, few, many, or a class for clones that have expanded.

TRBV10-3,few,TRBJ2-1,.,TGTGCCATCAGTGAGGGTAAGGGGAGTAGGATACATGAGCAGTTCTTC,CAISEGKGSRIHEQFF
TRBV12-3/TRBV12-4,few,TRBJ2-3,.,TGTGCCAGCAGAAACTCGAGGGTTTTTCCCTTCCCTCAGCAGTATTTT,CASRNSRVFPFPQQYF
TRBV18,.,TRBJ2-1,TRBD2,TGTGCCAGCTCACCGAGGACTAGAGATGAGCAGTTCTTC,CASSPRTRDEQFF
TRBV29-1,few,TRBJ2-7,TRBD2,TGCAGCGTGTTTGGGACTAGCGGTTTGTACGAGCAGTACTTC,CSVFGTSGLYEQYF
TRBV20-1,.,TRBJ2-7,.,TGCAGTGCTCGCGCTGAGAGCTCCTACGAGCAGTACTTC,CSARAESSYEQYF
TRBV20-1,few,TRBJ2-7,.,TGCAGTGCCACATGCATGGGGCCAGGCCACACCTACGAGCAGTACTTC,CSATCMGPGHTYEQYF
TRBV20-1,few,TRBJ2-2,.,TGCAGTGCCACTGGCGGGGTGGTTACCGGGGAGCTGTTTTTT,CSATGGVVTGELFF
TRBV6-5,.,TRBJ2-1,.,TGTGCCAGCAGTTTAGACTCCTGGGTCAATGAGCAGTTCTTC,CASSLDSWVNEQFF
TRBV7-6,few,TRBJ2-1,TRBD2,TGTGCCAGCAGCTTAGATCTCGCGGGGGGCAGACACCAAAGCTCCTACAATGAGCAGTTCTTC,CASSLDLAGGRHQSSYNEQFF
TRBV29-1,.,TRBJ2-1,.,TGCAGCGTTGAGGGTACGAACAATGAGCAGTTCTTC,CSVEGTNNEQFF
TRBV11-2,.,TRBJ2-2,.,TGTGCCAGCAGCTTAGATGAGGGTAGGGGCACCGGGGAGCTGTTTTTT,CASSLDEGRGTGELFF
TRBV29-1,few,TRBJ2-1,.,TGCAGCGTTTGGAGGGGGAATGAGCAGTTCTTC,CSVWRGNEQFF
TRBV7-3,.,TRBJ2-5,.,TGTGCCAGCAGCTCCGGCGGGGACAAAAAGACCCAGTACTTC,CASSSGGDKKTQYF
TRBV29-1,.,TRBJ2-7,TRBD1,TGCAGCGTTGAGGGCGATGAAAAACAGGGGATGGGATACGAGCAGTACTTC,CSVEGDEKQGMGYEQYF
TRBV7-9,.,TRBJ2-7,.,TGTGCCAGCAGCTTCATCGGACCCTCCTACGAGCAGTACTTC,CASSFIGPSYEQYF
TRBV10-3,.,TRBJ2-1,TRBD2,TGTGCCACCCGAGGAGCGGGGTCTACAAATGAGCAGTTCTTC,CATRGAGSTNEQFF
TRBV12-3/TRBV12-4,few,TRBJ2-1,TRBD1,TGTGCCAGCAGATCCCGGACAGGGGGAAGGGAGCAGTTCTTC,CASRSRTGGREQFF
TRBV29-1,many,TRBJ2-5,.,TGCAGCGTTGAAGAGACGACAGACCAAGAGACCCAGTACTTC,CSVEETTDQETQYF
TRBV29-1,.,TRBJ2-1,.,TGCAGCGTTGAATCGGGGATCTCCTACAATGAGCAGTTCTTC,CSVESGISYNEQFF
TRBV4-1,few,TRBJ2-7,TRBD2,TGCGCCAGCAGCCGGACTAGCGGGGACTACGAGCAGTACTTC,CASSRTSGDYEQYF
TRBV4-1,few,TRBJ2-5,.,TGCGCCAGCAGCCAAGAGGTCAGGGGCCAAGAGACCCAGTACTTC,CASSQEVRGQETQYF
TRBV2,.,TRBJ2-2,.,TGTGCCTCCCACAACGTAGTGGGCCCCGGAACCGGGGAGCTGTTTTTT,CASHNVVGPGTGELFF
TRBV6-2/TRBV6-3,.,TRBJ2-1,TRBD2,TGTGCCAGCAGTTACCTCCCAGCGGGAGGGCCCTACAATGAGCAGTTCTTC,CASSYLPAGGPYNEQFF
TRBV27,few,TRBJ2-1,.,TGTGCCAGCAGTTTGAGGTGGGCCCAGGGGCCCGCGTCCTACAATGAGCAGTTCTTC,CASSLRWAQGPASYNEQFF
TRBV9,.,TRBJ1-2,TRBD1,TGTGCCAGCAGCGTACCCGACAGGGGGCCTGGCTACACCTTC,CASSVPDRGPGYTF
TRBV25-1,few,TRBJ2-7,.,TGTGCCAGCAGTGAATGGGCGGGTCCCTCCTACGAGCAGTACTTC,CASSEWAGPSYEQYF
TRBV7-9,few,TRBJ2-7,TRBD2,TGTGCCAGCAGCTACCACTATCCGGGAGGGAACTACGAGCAGTACTTC,CASSYHYPGGNYEQYF
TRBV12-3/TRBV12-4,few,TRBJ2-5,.,TGTGCCAGGACCACAGCTCAAGAGACCCAGTACTTC,CARTTAQETQYF
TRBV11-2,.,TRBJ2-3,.,TGTGCCAGCAGCTTAGCAGGCAGGGACACAGATACGCAGTATTTT,CASSLAGRDTDTQYF
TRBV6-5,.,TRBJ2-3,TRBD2,TGTGCCAGCAGTTACTCGACTAGCGGGGGCACAGATACGCAGTATTTT,CASSYSTSGGTDTQYF